These T cell receptor beta chains were read from a single sample in a study of T-cell memory formation after mild COVID-19. TCRdb ran MiXCR on the 5' RACE reads and lists one entry per CDR3 protein. The table includes 89,000 or so distinct CDR3 sequences, 9.5% to 15% detected once. The sample comprised PBMCs or a T cell subset sorted from them (not recorded which). These TCRs come from a man aged 18 to 29 who had mild COVID-19 (a few samples of this study predate the infection). Cell type and time point are not known. Both conserved end residues are part of each CDR3. The D gene is left open where the match is weak. Size is omitted from some rows. Given values are once, few, many or a class for expanded clones.

TGCAGTGTTCGGGACAGGGACAGCAATCAGCCCCAGCATTTT | CSVRDRDSNQPQHF | TRBD1 | TRBV20-1 | - | TRBJ1-5
TGTGCCAGCAGGGGGGACAGAACAGATCTCTATAATTCACCCCTCCACTTT | CASRGDRTDLYNSPLHF | TRBD1 | TRBV28 | - | TRBJ1-6
TGTGCCAGCAGTTACTCAGGGACAGGGTATCCTGAAGCTTTCTTT | CASSYSGTGYPEAFF | TRBD1 | TRBV6-5 | - | TRBJ1-1
TGCAGCGTTGATGCGGCAACAGGGGTCGGCGGGGAGCTGTTTTTT | CSVDAATGVGGELFF | TRBD1 | TRBV29-1 | few | TRBJ2-2
TGCGCCAGTGGGGGGCAGGAGGCTTCACCCCTCCACTTT | CASGGQEASPLHF | - | TRBV4-1 | few | TRBJ1-6
TGTGCCAGCAGTTACTCAATCGGGGGCAGGGAGGGCCAGTACTTC | CASSYSIGGREGQYF | - | TRBV6-5 | many | TRBJ2-5
TGTGCCAGCAGTGGAACTGCCTACAATGAGCAGTTCTTC | CASSGTAYNEQFF | - | TRBV6-4 | - | TRBJ2-1
TGTGCCAGCGGCCCGGGGGGGTTGTTTGATAATTCACCCCTCCACTTT | CASGPGGLFDNSPLHF | - | TRBV6-4 | - | TRBJ1-6
TGCAGTGCTAGAACTGGGGCACCTAGCGGGGATGGAACGGAGCAGTTCTTC | CSARTGAPSGDGTEQFF | TRBD2 | TRBV20-1 | many | TRBJ2-1
TGTGCCAGCAGAGACCTAACTGAAGCTTTCTTT | CASRDLTEAFF | - | TRBV6-5 | few | TRBJ1-1
TGCGCCAGCAGCCATGAGAGTACCGAGCAGTTCTTC | CASSHESTEQFF | - | TRBV4-1 | - | TRBJ2-1
TGTGCCAGCAGCTTTTTACGGGACTCCACCGGGGAGCTGTTTTTT | CASSFLRDSTGELFF | - | TRBV5-5 | - | TRBJ2-2
TGTGCCAGCAGTTCCAGCCTGGGGTTTGAGCAGTTCTTC | CASSSSLGFEQFF | - | TRBV6-5 | - | TRBJ2-1
TGTGCCAGCTCAGGCGGACAGGGGCGTTGCTTGGGTGAGCAGTTCTTC | CASSGGQGRCLGEQFF | TRBD1 | TRBV9 | many | TRBJ2-1
TGCGCCAGCAGTGCGGGGGGCTCCGGTCAGTCCCGGTACTTC | CASSAGGSGQSRYF | - | TRBV10-2 | - | TRBJ2-5
TGTGCCAGCAGCCAAGACCCCAGCGGGGCTAGCACAGATACGCAGTATTTT | CASSQDPSGASTDTQYF | TRBD2 | TRBV3-1 | few | TRBJ2-3
TGTGCCAGCAGCCTGACAGTATACACTGAGCAGTTCTTC | CASSLTVYTEQFF | - | TRBV7-9 | - | TRBJ2-1
TGTGCCAGCAGTTACAGTAGTACGCGGGGGGCCTACAATGAGCAGTTCTTC | CASSYSSTRGAYNEQFF | TRBD2 | TRBV6-2/TRBV6-3 | few | TRBJ2-1
TGTGCCACCAGCAGAGATTGGGGGAGGGGGGTCACTGAAGCTTTCTTT | CATSRDWGRGVTEAFF | - | TRBV15 | few | TRBJ1-1
TGTGCTAGTGGTTTGGTCGGCGGCCTAAGGGATACGCAGTATTTT | CASGLVGGLRDTQYF | - | TRBV12-5 | few | TRBJ2-3
TGTGCCAGCAGCCCAAACTACAGGGACGGTAATGAAAAACTGTTTTTT | CASSPNYRDGNEKLFF | - | TRBV7-6 | few | TRBJ1-4
TGCGCCAGCAGCCCGTGGACAGGGCAAGAGACCCAGTACTTC | CASSPWTGQETQYF | TRBD1 | TRBV4-3 | - | TRBJ2-5
TGTGCCAGCAGCCATGGGACTAGCGGGGGGCGCACAGATACGCAGTATTTT | CASSHGTSGGRTDTQYF | TRBD2 | TRBV7-2 | few | TRBJ2-3
TGTGCCAGCAGTTCACCAGCCTCCTTTATAGGCTACACCTTC | CASSSPASFIGYTF | - | TRBV6-2/TRBV6-3 | few | TRBJ1-2
TGTGCCAGCAGCCAAGCCGGCGGTACGCAGTATTTT | CASSQAGGTQYF | - | TRBV3-1 | once | TRBJ2-3
TGCGCCAGCAGCTTGTGGTCACTGGACAGGGAGCGCGGGAATACGCAGTATTTT | CASSLWSLDRERGNTQYF | TRBD1 | TRBV5-1 | many | TRBJ2-3
TGTGCCAGCAGCCAAGACCCGAACCTGCAGTTCTTC | CASSQDPNLQFF | - | TRBV4-2 | - | TRBJ2-1
TGTGCCAGCAGCCCAACAGGGCCCACCTACGAGCAGTACTTC | CASSPTGPTYEQYF | - | TRBV7-9 | few | TRBJ2-7
TGCGCCAGCAGCTTGGCAGTACTTTCTCACAATGAGCAGTTCTTC | CASSLAVLSHNEQFF | - | TRBV5-1 | - | TRBJ2-1
TGTGCCAGCAGTGTACTAGCGGGGGGTGGAGATACGCAGTATTTT | CASSVLAGGGDTQYF | TRBD2 | TRBV6-4 | many | TRBJ2-3
TGTGCCAGCAGAGTGGGGAGCGGAACTGAAGCTTTCTTT | CASRVGSGTEAFF | - | TRBV6-6 | few | TRBJ1-1